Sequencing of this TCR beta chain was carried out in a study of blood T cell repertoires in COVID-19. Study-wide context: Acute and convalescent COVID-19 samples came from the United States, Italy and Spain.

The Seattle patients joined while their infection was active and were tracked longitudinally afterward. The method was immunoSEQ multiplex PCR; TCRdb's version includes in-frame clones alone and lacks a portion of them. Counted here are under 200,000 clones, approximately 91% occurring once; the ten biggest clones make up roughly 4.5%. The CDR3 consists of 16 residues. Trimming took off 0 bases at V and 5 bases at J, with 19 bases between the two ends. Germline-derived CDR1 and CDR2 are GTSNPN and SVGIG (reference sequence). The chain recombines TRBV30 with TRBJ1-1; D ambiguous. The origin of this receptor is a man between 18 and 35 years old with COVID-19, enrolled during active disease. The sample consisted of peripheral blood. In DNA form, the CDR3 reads TGTGCCTGGAGTGTCGTACCCTGGACCGCGGGTACTGAAGCTTTCTTT. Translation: CAWSVVPWTAGTEAFF.